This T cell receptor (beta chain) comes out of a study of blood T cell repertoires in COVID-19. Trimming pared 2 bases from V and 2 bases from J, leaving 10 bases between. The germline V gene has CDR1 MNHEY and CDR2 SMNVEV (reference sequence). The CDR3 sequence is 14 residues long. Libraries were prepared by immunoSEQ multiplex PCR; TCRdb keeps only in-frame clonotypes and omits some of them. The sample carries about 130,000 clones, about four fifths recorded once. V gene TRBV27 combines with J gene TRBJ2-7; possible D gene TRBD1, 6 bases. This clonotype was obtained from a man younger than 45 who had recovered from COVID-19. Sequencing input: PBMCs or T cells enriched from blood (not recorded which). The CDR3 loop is CASSLNRVPYEQYF. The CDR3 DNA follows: TGTGCCAGCAGTTTAAACAGGGTTCCCTACGAGCAGTACTTC.